One sample yielded the 13 T cell receptor beta chains listed below, sequenced in a study of beta chain features in type 1 diabetes. What was sequenced were expressed TCRB transcripts, since all of the isolated RNA had been reverse transcribed. The method was immunoSEQ multiplex PCR; TCRdb's version includes in-frame clones alone and lacks a portion of them. The table has about 470,000 clones, around 30% seen once. What was sequenced was naive CD4+ T cells from blood. Receptors were obtained from a man younger than 30 in good health.

This clone was counted between two and nine times. The chain has TRBV7-2 and TRBJ1-2, with 11 bases matching TRBD1. Germline V lookup: CDR1 SGHTA, CDR2 FQGNSA. V shed 5 bases, J shed 7 bases, and the junction held 9 bases outside the gene matches. There are 15 residues in the CDR3. CDR3 amino acids: CASSPTWTGGFGYTF. The CDR3 DNA follows: TGTGCCAGCAGCCCTACCTGGACAGGGGGCTTTGGCTACACCTTC. Filled out from reference TRBV7-2 and TRBJ1-2, the complete variable domain reads GAGVSQSPSNKVTEKGKDVELRCDPISGHTALYWYRQSLGQGLEFLIYFQGNSAPDKSGLPSDRFSAERTGGSVSTLTIQRTQQEDSAVYLCASSPTWTGGFGYTFGSGTRLTVV.

This clone was found a few times. The chain employs TRBV9 and TRBJ2-7; 11 nucleotides match TRBD2. The J segment lost 6 bases and the V segment lost 0 bases, leaving 5 bases of the junction unmatched. Germline assignment: CDR1 SGDLS and CDR2 YYNGEE. This CDR3 has 15 residues. This chain's CDR3 is CASSVGGLAGSEQYF. The CDR3 DNA is TGTGCCAGCAGCGTAGGAGGACTAGCGGGTAGCGAGCAGTACTTC.

There are a few counts of this clone. The chain links TRBV4-2 to TRBJ2-1; unclear D gene. CDR3 length: 12 residues. Germline CDR1 LGHNA, CDR2 YNFKEQ. V shed 4 bases and J shed 11 bases, with 12 bases lying between them. The CDR3 DNA reads TGTGCCAGCAGCCGTGGGCTCCTGCAGCAGTTCTTC. It specifies CASSRGLLQQFF.

The V and J genes are TRBV30 and TRBJ2-6; D is unclear. The V gene lost 5 bases and the J gene lost 1 base, with 9 bases spanning the gap. Germline V lookup: CDR1 GTSNPN, CDR2 SVGIG (reference sequence). The CDR3 is 14 amino acids. DNA for the CDR3: TGTGCCTGGGAATCAGGATCTGGGGCCAACGTCCTGACTTTC. Its protein is CAWESGSGANVLTF.

The J gene is TRBJ2-3, the V gene TRBV9, with 9 bases identical to TRBD2. CDR3 length equals 19 residues. V was pared by 3 bases and J by 4 bases, with 18 bases of the junction left unmatched. Germline V gene sequence: CDR1 SGDLS, CDR2 YYNGEE. Written as DNA, the CDR3 is TGTGCCAGCAGCGCGAGGGGCCCCGGGACTAGCTATGGAGCAGATACGCAGTATTTT. It is translated as CASSARGPGTSYGADTQYF.

This clone was detected a few times. The genes are TRBV30 and TRBJ2-3; no reliable D call. CDR1 and CDR2 (germline): GTSNPN, SVGIG (reference sequence). The CDR3 sequence is 13 residues long. Trimming removed 2 bases at V and 8 bases at J, with 14 bases between. CDR3 nucleotide sequence: TGTGCCTGGAGTCCCGATCTGGCCCGTACGCAGTATTTT. It codes for CAWSPDLARTQYF.

V usage is TRBV7-3 and J usage is TRBJ2-3; TRBD2 agrees at 7 bases. V shed 2 bases and J 1 base; nucleotides not matched to a gene: 6. CDR3 length: 16 residues. Germline V gene data show CDR1 as SGHTA and CDR2 as FQGTGA. The CDR3 nucleotides are TGTGCCAGCAGCTTACAATCTGCGGGAGGCACAGATACGCAGTATTTT. Protein: CASSLQSAGGTDTQYF.

The chain is built from TRBV6-6 and TRBJ2-5; D may match TRBD1 or TRBD2 (5 bases each). Trimming left V 10 bases short and J 4 bases short, with 13 bases between. Germline V gene sequence: CDR1 MNHNY, CDR2 SVGAGI (reference sequence). CDR3 length: 12 residues. CDR3 sequence (DNA): TGTGCCACCAGCGGTACAGGAGAGACCCAGTACTTC. Translated, it gives CATSGTGETQYF.

V usage is TRBV30 and J usage is TRBJ2-5; D remains unclear. Germline loops: CDR1 GTSNPN, CDR2 SVGIG (reference sequence). The CDR3 length is 12 residues. Trimming left V 3 bases short and J 5 bases short, with 10 bases between. CDR3: CAWSSTGETQYF. The CDR3 nucleotides read TGTGCCTGGAGCTCTACGGGCGAGACCCAGTACTTC.

The V gene is TRBV5-1, the J gene TRBJ2-5; D call uncertain. Germline CDR1 is SGHRS and CDR2 is YFSETQ. Trimming cost V 6 bases and J 2 bases, with 11 bases left between them. The CDR3 runs to 13 residues. CDR3: CASTWSEQETQYF. CDR3 in DNA: TGCGCCAGCACCTGGTCAGAACAAGAGACCCAGTACTTC.

The chain combines TRBV30 with TRBJ1-5; 8 bases match TRBD1. The CDR3 extends over 16 amino acids. CDR1 GTSNPN and CDR2 SVGIG come from the germline V gene (reference sequence). V shed 3 bases and J 0 bases; nucleotides not matched to a gene: 7. The CDR3 region is CAWSEGQAYSNQPQHF. The CDR3, as DNA: TGTGCCTGGAGCGAGGGACAGGCTTATAGCAATCAGCCCCAGCATTTT.

With respect to this clone: In the same sample, other DNA sequences code for this CDR3. This chain uses TRBV9 with TRBJ2-1, with D possibly being TRBD1 (6 bases). The V gene's germline CDR1 is SGDLS and CDR2 YYNGEE. This CDR3 contains 15 residues. The V gene lost 2 bases and the J gene lost 2 bases, with 11 bases spanning the gap. The CDR3 DNA sequence: TGTGCCAGCAGCGTTGCAGGGGACGCCTACAATGAGCAGTTCTTC. Translation: CASSVAGDAYNEQFF.

The rearrangement links TRBV9 to TRBJ1-4; D is perhaps TRBD1 (5 bases). The ends were cut back, 4 bases at V and 6 bases at J, with 13 bases in the middle. Germline-derived CDR1 and CDR2 are SGDLS and YYNGEE. CDR3 size: 14 residues. For the CDR3, the DNA is TGTGCCAGCAGCCTGGGACCTGCGGATGAAAAACTGTTTTTT. As protein: CASSLGPADEKLFF.